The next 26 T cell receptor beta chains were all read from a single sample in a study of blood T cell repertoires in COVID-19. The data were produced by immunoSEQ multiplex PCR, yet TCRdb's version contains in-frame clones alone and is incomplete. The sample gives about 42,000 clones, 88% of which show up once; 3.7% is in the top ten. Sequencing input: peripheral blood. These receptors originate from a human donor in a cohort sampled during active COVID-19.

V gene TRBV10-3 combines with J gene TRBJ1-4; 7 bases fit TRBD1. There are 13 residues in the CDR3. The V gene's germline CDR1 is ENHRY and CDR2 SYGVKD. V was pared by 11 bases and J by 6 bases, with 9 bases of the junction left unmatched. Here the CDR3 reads CAATGTVDEKLFF. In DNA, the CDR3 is TGTGCCGCCACCGGGACAGTTGATGAAAAACTGTTTTTT.

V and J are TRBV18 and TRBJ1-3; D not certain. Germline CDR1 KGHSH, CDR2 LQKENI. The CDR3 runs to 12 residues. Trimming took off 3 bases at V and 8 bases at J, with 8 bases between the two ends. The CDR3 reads CASSPSGDTIYF. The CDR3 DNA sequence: TGTGCCAGCTCACCTTCCGGAGACACCATATATTTT.

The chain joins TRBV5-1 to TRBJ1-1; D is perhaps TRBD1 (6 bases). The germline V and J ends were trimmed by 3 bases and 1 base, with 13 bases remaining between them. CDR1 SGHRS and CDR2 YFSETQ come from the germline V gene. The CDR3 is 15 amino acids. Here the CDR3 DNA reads TGCGCCAGCAGCTACGATGGACAGAAGAACACTGAAGCTTTCTTT. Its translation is CASSYDGQKNTEAFF.

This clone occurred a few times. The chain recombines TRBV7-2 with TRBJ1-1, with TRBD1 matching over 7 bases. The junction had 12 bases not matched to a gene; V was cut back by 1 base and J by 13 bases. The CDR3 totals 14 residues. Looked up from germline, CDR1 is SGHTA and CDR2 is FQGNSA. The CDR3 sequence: CASSLGTGALDGFF. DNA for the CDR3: TGTGCCAGCAGCTTAGGGACAGGAGCCCTAGATGGTTTCTTT.

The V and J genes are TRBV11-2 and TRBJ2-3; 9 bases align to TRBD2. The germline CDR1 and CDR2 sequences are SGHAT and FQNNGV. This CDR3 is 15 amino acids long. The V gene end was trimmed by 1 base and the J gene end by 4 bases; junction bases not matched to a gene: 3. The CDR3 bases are TGTGCCAGCAGCTTAGGTATAGCGGGAGCAGATACGCAGTATTTT. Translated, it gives CASSLGIAGADTQYF.

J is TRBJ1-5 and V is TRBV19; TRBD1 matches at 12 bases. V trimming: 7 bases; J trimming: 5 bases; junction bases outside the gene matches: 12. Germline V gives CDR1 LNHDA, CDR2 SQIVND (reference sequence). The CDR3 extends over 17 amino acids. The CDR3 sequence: CASTTERGTGGHQPQHF. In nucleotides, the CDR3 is TGTGCCAGTACCACTGAAAGGGGGACAGGGGGCCATCAGCCCCAGCATTTT.

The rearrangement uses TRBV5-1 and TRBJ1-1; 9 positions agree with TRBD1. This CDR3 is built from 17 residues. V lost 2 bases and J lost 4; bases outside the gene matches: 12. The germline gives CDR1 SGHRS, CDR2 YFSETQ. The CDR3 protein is CASSFAGTGYFGTEAFF. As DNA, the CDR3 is TGCGCCAGCAGCTTTGCCGGGACAGGGTATTTCGGCACTGAAGCTTTCTTT.

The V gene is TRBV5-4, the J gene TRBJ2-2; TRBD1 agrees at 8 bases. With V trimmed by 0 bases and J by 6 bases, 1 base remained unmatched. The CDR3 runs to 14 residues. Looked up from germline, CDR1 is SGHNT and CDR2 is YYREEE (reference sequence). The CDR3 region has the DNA TGTGCCAGCAGCTTGGCAGGGGGCTCCGGGGAGCTGTTTTTT. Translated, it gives CASSLAGGSGELFF.

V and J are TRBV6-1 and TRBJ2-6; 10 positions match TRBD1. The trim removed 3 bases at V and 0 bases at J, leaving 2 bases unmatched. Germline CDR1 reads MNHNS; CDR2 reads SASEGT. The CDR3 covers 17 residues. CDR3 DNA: TGTGCCAGCAGTGAGGGACAGGGGTTCTCTGGGGCCAACGTCCTGACTTTC. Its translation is CASSEGQGFSGANVLTF.

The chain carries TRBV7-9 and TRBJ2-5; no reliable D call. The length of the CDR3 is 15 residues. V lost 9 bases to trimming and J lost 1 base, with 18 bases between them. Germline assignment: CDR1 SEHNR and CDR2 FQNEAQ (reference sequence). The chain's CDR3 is CASRPLVVAQETQYF. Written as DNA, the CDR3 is TGTGCCAGTAGACCCCTAGTGGTGGCCCAAGAGACCCAGTACTTC.

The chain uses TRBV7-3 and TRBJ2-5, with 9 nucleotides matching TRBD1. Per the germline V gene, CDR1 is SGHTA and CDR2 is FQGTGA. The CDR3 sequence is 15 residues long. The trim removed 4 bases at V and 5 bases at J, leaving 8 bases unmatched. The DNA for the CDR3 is TGTGCCAGCAGCTGGGGACAGGGTAATGGGGAGACCCAGTACTTC. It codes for CASSWGQGNGETQYF.

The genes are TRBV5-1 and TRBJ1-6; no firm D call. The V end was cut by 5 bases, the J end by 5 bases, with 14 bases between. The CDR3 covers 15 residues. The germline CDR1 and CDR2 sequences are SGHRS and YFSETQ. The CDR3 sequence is CASSRDNRNNSPLHF. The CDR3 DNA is TGCGCCAGCAGTCGCGACAACCGTAATAATTCACCCCTCCACTTT.

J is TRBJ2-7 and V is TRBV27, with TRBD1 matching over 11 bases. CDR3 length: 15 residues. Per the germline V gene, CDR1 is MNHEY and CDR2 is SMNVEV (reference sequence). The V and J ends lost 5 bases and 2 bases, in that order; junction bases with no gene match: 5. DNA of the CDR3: TGTGCCAGCAGTCCCCTGGGACAGGGGGCCTACGAGCAGTACTTC. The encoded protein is CASSPLGQGAYEQYF.

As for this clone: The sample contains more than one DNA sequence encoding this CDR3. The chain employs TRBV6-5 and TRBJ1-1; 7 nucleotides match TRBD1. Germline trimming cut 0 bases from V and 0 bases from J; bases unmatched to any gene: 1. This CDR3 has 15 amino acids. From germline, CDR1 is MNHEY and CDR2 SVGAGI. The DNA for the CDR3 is TGTGCCAGCAGTTACTCGACAGGGTTGAACACTGAAGCTTTCTTT. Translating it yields CASSYSTGLNTEAFF.

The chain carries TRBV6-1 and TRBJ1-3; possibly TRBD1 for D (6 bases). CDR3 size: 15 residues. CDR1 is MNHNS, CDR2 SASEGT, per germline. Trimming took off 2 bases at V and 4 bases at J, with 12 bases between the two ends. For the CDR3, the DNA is TGTGCCAGCAGTGAACAGCAGGGGACCGGAAACACCATATATTTT. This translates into CASSEQQGTGNTIYF.

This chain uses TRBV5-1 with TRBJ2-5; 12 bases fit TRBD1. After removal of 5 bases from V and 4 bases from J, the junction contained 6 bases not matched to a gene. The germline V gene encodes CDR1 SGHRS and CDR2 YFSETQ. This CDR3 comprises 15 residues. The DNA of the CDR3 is TGCGCCAGCAGTACCGGGACAGGGGGCTTAGAGACCCAGTACTTC. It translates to CASSTGTGGLETQYF. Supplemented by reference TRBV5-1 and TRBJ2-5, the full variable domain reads KAGVTQTPRYLIKTRGQQVTLSCSPISGHRSVSWYQQTPGQGLQFLFEYFSETQRNKGNFPGRFSGRQFSNSRSEMNVSTLELGDSALYLCASSTGTGGLETQYFGPGTRLLVL.

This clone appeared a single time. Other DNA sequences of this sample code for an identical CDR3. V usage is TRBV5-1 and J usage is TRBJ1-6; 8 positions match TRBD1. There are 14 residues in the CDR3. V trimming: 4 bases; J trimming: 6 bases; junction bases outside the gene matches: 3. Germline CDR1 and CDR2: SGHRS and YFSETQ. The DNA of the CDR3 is TGCGCCAGCAGCCTCGGACAGGGTAATTCACCCCTCCACTTT. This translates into CASSLGQGNSPLHF. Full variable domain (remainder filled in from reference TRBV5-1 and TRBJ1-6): KAGVTQTPRYLIKTRGQQVTLSCSPISGHRSVSWYQQTPGQGLQFLFEYFSETQRNKGNFPGRFSGRQFSNSRSEMNVSTLELGDSALYLCASSLGQGNSPLHFGNGTRLTVT.

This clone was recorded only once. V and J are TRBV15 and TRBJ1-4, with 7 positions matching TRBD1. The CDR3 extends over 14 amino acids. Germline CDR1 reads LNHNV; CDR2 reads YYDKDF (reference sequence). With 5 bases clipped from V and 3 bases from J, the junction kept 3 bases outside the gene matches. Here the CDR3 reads CATSYGTANEKLFF. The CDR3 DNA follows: TGTGCCACCAGCTACGGGACAGCTAATGAAAAACTGTTTTTT.

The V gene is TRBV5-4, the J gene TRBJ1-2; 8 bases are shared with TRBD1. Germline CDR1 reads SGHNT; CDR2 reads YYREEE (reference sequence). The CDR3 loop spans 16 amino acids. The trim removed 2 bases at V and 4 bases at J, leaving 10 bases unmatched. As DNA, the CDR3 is TGTGCCAGCAGCTTCATAGGACAGGGCCCCTCCTATGGCTACACCTTC. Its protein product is CASSFIGQGPSYGYTF.

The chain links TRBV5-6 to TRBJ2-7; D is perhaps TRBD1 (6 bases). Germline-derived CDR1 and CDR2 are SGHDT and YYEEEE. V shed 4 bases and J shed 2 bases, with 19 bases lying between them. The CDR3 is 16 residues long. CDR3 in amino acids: CASSPGAYRDTYEQYF. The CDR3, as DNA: TGTGCCAGCAGCCCTGGGGCCTACAGGGATACCTACGAGCAGTACTTC.

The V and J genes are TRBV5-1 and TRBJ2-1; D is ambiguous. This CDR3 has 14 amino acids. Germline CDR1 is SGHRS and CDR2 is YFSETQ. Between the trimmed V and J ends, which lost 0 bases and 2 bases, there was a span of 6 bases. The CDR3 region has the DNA TGCGCCAGCAGCTTGGACAGTGCCTACAATGAGCAGTTCTTC. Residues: CASSLDSAYNEQFF.

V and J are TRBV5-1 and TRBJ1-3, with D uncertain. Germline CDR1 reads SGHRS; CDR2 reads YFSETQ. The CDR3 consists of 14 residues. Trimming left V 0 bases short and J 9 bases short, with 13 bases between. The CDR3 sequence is CASSLDPEMGTIYF. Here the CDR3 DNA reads TGCGCCAGCAGCTTGGATCCGGAGATGGGCACCATATATTTT.

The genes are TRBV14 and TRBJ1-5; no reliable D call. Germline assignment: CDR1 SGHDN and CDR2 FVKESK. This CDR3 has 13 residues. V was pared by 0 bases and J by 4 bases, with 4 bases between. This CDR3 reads CASSQDANQPQHF. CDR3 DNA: TGTGCCAGCAGCCAAGATGCGAATCAGCCCCAGCATTTT.

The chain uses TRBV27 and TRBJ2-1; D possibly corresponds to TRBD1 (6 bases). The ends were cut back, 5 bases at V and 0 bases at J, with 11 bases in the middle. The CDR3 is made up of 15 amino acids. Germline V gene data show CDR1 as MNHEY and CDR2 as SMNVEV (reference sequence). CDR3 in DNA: TGTGCCAGCAGTCTACAGGGACCCTCCTACAATGAGCAGTTCTTC. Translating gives CASSLQGPSYNEQFF.

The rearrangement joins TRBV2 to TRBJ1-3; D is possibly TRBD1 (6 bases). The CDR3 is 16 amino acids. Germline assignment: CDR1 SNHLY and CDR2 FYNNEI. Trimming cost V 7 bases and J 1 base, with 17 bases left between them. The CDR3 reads CASILGGTGSGNTIYF. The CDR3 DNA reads TGTGCCAGCATCCTCGGAGGAACAGGGTCTGGAAACACCATATATTTT.

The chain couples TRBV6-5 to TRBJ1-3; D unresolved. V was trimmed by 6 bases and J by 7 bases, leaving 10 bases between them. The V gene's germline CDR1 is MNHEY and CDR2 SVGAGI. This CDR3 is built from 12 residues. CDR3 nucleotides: TGTGCCAGCAGAGACTTCGCCAACACCATATATTTT. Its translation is CASRDFANTIYF.